The clone carrying this T cell receptor beta chain was picked up one time. The data originate from a study of shared T cell receptors in the human thymus. TCRdb's table, derived via immunoSEQ multiplex PCR, lists solely in-frame clones and lacks some. The sample has about 610,000 clones; more than 75% are singletons. This same sample was also part of a study on human thymus T cells. That paper adds: The people who donated were healthy Finnish babies having corrective surgery for congenital heart defects.

This TCR came from a boy younger than two with a congenital heart defect. The specimen was thymocytes.

CDR3: CASSTKLAGGPHEQFF. As DNA, the CDR3 is TGTGCCAGCAGCACGAAACTAGCGGGAGGGCCCCATGAGCAGTTCTTC. This chain joins TRBV5-4 and TRBJ2-1; 13 bases map to TRBD2. From germline, CDR1 is SGHNT and CDR2 YYREEE (reference sequence). There are 16 residues in the CDR3. Trimming took 4 bases from V and 8 from J; bases not matched to a gene: 9.